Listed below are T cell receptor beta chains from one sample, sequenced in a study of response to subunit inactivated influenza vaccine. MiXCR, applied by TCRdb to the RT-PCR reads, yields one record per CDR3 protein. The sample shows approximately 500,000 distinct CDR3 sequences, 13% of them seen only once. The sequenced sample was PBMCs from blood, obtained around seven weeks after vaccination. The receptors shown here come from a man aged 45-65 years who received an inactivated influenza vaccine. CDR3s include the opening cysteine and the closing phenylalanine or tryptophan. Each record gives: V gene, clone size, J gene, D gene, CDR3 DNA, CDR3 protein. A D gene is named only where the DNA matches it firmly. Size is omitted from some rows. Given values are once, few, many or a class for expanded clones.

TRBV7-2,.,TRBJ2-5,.,TGTGCCAGCAGCCTACAAACCACAGAGACCCAGTACTTC,CASSLQTTETQYF
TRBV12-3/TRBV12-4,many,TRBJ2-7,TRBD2,TGTGCCAGCTGTAGCGGGGGAAGCTCCTACGAGCAGTACTTC,CASCSGGSSYEQYF
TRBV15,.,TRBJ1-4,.,TGTGCCACCAGCAGAGGACGAGATGAAAAACTGTTTTTT,CATSRGRDEKLFF
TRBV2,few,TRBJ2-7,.,TGTGCCAGCAGTGTGGGACCGCACAACGAGCAGTACTTC,CASSVGPHNEQYF
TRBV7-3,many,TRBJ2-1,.,TGTGCCAGCAGCTTAGGTGGGAACTACAATGAGCAGTTCTTC,CASSLGGNYNEQFF
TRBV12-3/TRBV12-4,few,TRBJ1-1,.,TGTGCCAGCAGTCGGATGACAGTTGCCACTGAAGCTTTCTTT,CASSRMTVATEAFF
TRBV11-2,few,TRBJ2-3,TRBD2,TGTGCCAGCAGCCCGTATCGACTAGCGGGGATAGCAGATACGCAGTATTTT,CASSPYRLAGIADTQYF
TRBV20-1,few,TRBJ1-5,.,TGCAGTGCTAGAGTGGGGACCTACAGACTACATAGCAATCAGCCCCAGCATTTT,CSARVGTYRLHSNQPQHF
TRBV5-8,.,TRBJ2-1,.,TGTGCCAGCAGCTGGGGAGTAAATGAGCAGTTCTTC,CASSWGVNEQFF
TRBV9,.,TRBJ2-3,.,TGTGCCAGCAGCGTTTTTCCCGACAGAGGCCTAGGGGCTCCCACAGATACGCAGTATTTT,CASSVFPDRGLGAPTDTQYF
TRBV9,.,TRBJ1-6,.,TGTGCCAGCAGCGTAGACCCACAGGGAAGTTCCCTCCACTTT,CASSVDPQGSSLHF
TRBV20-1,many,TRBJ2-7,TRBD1,TGCAGTGCTAGAGATATCGCGGCAGGGGGCCACCTAATCTACGAGCAGTACTTC,CSARDIAAGGHLIYEQYF
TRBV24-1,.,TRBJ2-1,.,TGTGCCACCAGTCGTTTTGGGGGGAGAAAAGACAATGAGCAGTTCTTC,CATSRFGGRKDNEQFF
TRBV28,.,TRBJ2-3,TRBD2,TGTGCCAGCAGTACACCCCTCTGGACTAGCGGGGATACAGATACGCAGTATTTT,CASSTPLWTSGDTDTQYF
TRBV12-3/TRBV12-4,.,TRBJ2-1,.,TGTGCCAGCAGCCTACCGGGGGTATCCTACAATGAGCAGTTCTTC,CASSLPGVSYNEQFF
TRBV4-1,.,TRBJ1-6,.,TGCGCCAGCAGCCACGTGGGGCTTACTAATTCACCCCTCCACTTT,CASSHVGLTNSPLHF
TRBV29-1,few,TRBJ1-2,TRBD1,TGCAGCGTCGCCGCACAAGGGCCCAGGGACAGGGGGCGGAACTATGGCTACACCTTC,CSVAAQGPRDRGRNYGYTF
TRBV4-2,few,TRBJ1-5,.,TGTGCCAGCAGCCCCGCAGGGGTGTATAGCAATCAGCCCCAGCATTTT,CASSPAGVYSNQPQHF
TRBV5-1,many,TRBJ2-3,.,TGTGCCAGCAGTTTACCCACAGATACGCAGTATTTT,CASSLPTDTQYF
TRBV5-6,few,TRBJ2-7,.,TGTGCCAGCAGCTTGCGAATTGAGGCGCACTACGAGCAGTACTTC,CASSLRIEAHYEQYF
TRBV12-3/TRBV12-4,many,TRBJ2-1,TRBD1,TGTGCCAGCAGGGGGACAGGGGTGTGGGATGAGCAGTTCTTC,CASRGTGVWDEQFF
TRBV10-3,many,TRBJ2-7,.,TGTGCCATCAGTGAGTCGAGGACCTACGAGCAGTACTTC,CAISESRTYEQYF
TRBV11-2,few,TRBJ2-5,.,TGTGCCAGCAGCTTAGATCTAATCAGCAAAGAGACCCAGTACTTC,CASSLDLISKETQYF
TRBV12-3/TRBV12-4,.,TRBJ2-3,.,TGTGCCAGCAGTTTAGCGCAGGCTGCCGCTACGCAGTATTTT,CASSLAQAAATQYF
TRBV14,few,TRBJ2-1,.,TGTGCCAGCAGCCAAGTTGACAGCTACAATGAGCAGTTCTTC,CASSQVDSYNEQFF
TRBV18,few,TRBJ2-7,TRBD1,TGTGCCAGCTCATCTCCGGGACAGGGCTACCGGCAGTACTTC,CASSSPGQGYRQYF
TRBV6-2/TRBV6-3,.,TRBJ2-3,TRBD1,TGTGCCAGCATCGACCGGGACAGGGGGCCTGATACGCAGTATTTT,CASIDRDRGPDTQYF
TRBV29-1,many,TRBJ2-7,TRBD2,TGCAGCGTTGAAACTAGCGGGAGCCTCTACGAGCAGTACTTC,CSVETSGSLYEQYF
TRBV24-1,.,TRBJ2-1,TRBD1,TGTGCCACCAGTGGCTCGGGACAGGACGAGCAGTTCTTC,CATSGSGQDEQFF
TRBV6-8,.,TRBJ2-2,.,TGTGCCAGCAGCTATAACAGGGATGCGAACACCGGGGAGCTGTTTTTT,CASSYNRDANTGELFF
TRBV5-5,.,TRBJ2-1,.,TGTGCCAGCAGCCCGCAAATAAACAATGAGCAGTTCTTC,CASSPQINNEQFF
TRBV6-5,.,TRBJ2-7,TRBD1,TGTGCCAGCAGTTCCGGGACAGGGGGCAAGCAGTACTTC,CASSSGTGGKQYF
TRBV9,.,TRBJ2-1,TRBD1,TGTGCCAGCAGCGTAGCCCCACAGGGGTACAATGAGCAGTTCTTC,CASSVAPQGYNEQFF
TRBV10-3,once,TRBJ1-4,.,TGTGCCATCAGTGAGTCTGTCGTCTCTAATGAAAAACTGTTTTTT,CAISESVVSNEKLFF
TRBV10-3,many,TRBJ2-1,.,TGTGCCATCAGTCCTATCGGACTTTTCAATGAGCAGTTCTTC,CAISPIGLFNEQFF
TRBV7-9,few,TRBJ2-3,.,TGTGCCAGCAGCCCACAGCGAACTAGCACAGATACGCAGTATTTT,CASSPQRTSTDTQYF
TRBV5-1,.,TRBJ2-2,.,TGCGCCAGCAGCCTACCCACTGGGACGGCGAACACCGGGGAGCTGTTTTTT,CASSLPTGTANTGELFF
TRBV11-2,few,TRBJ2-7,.,TGTGCCAGCAGCTTAGGTGTCGTAGGACTCATTAGCTCCTACGAGCAGTACTTC,CASSLGVVGLISSYEQYF
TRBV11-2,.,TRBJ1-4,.,TGTGCCAGCAGCTTAAGCGAGGGGTATGAAAAACTGTTTTTT,CASSLSEGYEKLFF
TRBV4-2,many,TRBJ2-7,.,TGTGCCAGCAGCCAAGATGATTCGGGGAGCTACGAGCAGTACTTC,CASSQDDSGSYEQYF
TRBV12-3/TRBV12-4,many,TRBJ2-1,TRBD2,TGTGCCAGCAGTCCAGCGGGGGGGCTTTCTGAGCAGTTCTTC,CASSPAGGLSEQFF
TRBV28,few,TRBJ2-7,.,TGTGCCAGCAGTTACCGAGGGGGGGGAGTATCCTACGAGCAGTACTTC,CASSYRGGGVSYEQYF